This T cell receptor beta chain was obtained from a study of blood T cell repertoires in COVID-19. Study summary: Acute-phase and convalescent COVID-19 samples originated in the United States, Italy and Spain. Sources were T cells, B-cell-depleted T cells, or PBMCs; the material itself was cDNA or gDNA.

Germline V gene data show CDR1 as SGHRS and CDR2 as YFSETQ. This CDR3 has 15 amino acids. V was shortened by 0 bases and J by 5 bases, with 11 bases between the two germline ends. This clone is a singleton in its sample. Under the authors' procedure: Reference gene primer amplification gave estimated nucleated cell counts. Produced via immunoSEQ multiplex PCR; TCRdb's table is partial and in-frame only. That table gives V, J and clone size, and the DNA gave D and trimming. The sample lists around 100,000 clones, about 90% seen once, with approximately 10% in the top ten. The V call is TRBV5-1, the J call TRBJ2-2; D gene ambiguous. This sequence was found in an elderly man with acute or convalescent COVID-19. The sample taken for sequencing was peripheral blood. CDR3 bases: TGCGCCAGCAGCTTGGTATCTACCACGACCGGGGAGCTGTTTTTT. As protein: CASSLVSTTTGELFF.